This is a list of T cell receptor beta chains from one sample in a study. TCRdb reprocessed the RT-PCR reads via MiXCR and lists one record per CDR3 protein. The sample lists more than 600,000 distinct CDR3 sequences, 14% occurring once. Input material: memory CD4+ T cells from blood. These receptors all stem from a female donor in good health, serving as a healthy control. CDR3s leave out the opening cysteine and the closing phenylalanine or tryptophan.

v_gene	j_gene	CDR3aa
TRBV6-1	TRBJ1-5	ASSDLRGSGEPQH
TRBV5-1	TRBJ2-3	ASSFRQGKADTQY
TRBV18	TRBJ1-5	ASSPGQDQPQH
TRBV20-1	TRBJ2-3	SALGLATSTDTQY
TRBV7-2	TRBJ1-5	ASSLKGNQPQH
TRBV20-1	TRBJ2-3	SARGPYSTDTQY
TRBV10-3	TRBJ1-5	AIASTGGNQPQH
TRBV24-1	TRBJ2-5	ATSDQLDGETQY
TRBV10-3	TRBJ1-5	AISESVEYQPQH
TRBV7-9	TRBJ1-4	ASQADRTYEKLF
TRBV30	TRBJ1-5	AWSVQGKGSNQPQH
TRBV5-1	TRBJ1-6	ASSPGQSFDSPLH
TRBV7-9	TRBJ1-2	ASSLGWGYT
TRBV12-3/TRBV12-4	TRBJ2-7	ASSSPPDIGQY
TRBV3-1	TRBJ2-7	ASSPSGQGARQY